These 10 T cell receptor beta chains originate from one sample sequenced in a study of graft-versus-host responses after intestinal transplantation. The method was immunoSEQ multiplex PCR; TCRdb's version includes in-frame clones alone and lacks a portion of them. The table lists under 100,000 clones, 90% of them singletons. The specimen was PBMCs, collected 450 to 480 days after intestinal transplant. These receptors were taken from a human patient who received an intestinal transplant, so some T cells may come from the graft donor.

This chain connects TRBV5-4 to TRBJ2-7; D is perhaps TRBD1 or TRBD2 (5 bases each). The germline V gene encodes CDR1 SGHNT and CDR2 YYREEE (reference sequence). The CDR3 contains 14 residues. The V and J ends lost 3 bases and 6 bases respectively, with 16 bases between them. The DNA of the CDR3 is TGTGCCAGCAGCTCACAAGGGCAGGGACGCGAGCAGTACTTC. Translating it yields CASSSQGQGREQYF.

This sequence joins TRBV5-4 and TRBJ2-7; tentatively, D is TRBD1 or TRBD2 (6 bases each). V gave up 0 bases and J gave up 2 bases, with 18 bases separating them. The CDR3 spans 17 residues. Germline assignment: CDR1 SGHNT and CDR2 YYREEE (reference sequence). This CDR3 reads CASSLAPVRGRPYEQYF. CDR3 in DNA: TGTGCCAGCAGCTTGGCCCCCGTACGGGGGCGCCCCTACGAGCAGTACTTC.

The V gene is TRBV7-6, the J gene TRBJ1-1, with D maybe TRBD1 (5 bases). V was shortened by 5 bases and J by 5 bases, with 21 bases between the two germline ends. The V gene's germline CDR1 is SGHVS and CDR2 FNYEAQ. The CDR3 totals 16 residues. This CDR3 is CASSQPPWGKRTEAFF. The CDR3 region has the DNA TGTGCCAGCAGCCAACCTCCTTGGGGGAAGCGGACTGAAGCTTTCTTT.

The rearrangement uses TRBV4-1 and TRBJ1-6; 9 bases are shared with TRBD1. Germline V CDR1 and CDR2: MGHRA, YSYEKL. The V gene end was trimmed by 0 bases and the J gene end by 13 bases; junction bases not matched to a gene: 13. This CDR3 is 17 amino acids long. CDR3 bases: TGCGCCAGCAGCCAAGATGGAGCCGGGACAGGGAGGTCCCCCCTCCACTTT. This encodes CASSQDGAGTGRSPLHF.

This clone occurred once. The rearrangement uses TRBV6-5 and TRBJ1-2; tentatively, D is TRBD1 (6 bases). CDR3 size: 12 residues. V gave up 4 bases and J gave up 7 bases, with 10 bases separating them. Germline V lookup: CDR1 MNHEY, CDR2 SVGAGI. CDR3 sequence (DNA): TGTGCCAGCAGTTCTAGGGGGGTTGGCTACACCTTC. It yields the protein CASSSRGVGYTF.

The CDR3 region has the DNA TGTGCCAGCAGCTTATTACGATTTGGCTACACCTTC. Encoded protein: CASSLLRFGYTF. V gene TRBV7-9 combines with J gene TRBJ1-2; D unresolved. CDR1 and CDR2 from the germline V gene are SEHNR and FQNEAQ (reference sequence). This CDR3 has 12 amino acids. V dropped 2 bases and J dropped 7 bases, with 8 bases sitting between them.

V and J are TRBV9 and TRBJ2-3, with TRBD1 as a possible D gene (6 bases). Germline loops: CDR1 SGDLS, CDR2 YYNGEE. V gave up 4 bases and J gave up 5 bases, with 11 bases separating them. The CDR3 sequence is 13 residues long. The CDR3 DNA reads as TGTGCCAGCAGCTTCAGAGGGGGAGATACGCAGTATTTT. It is translated as CASSFRGGDTQYF.

This rearrangement joins TRBV19 to TRBJ2-1; TRBD2 aligns across 7 bases. The germline V gene encodes CDR1 LNHDA and CDR2 SQIVND (reference sequence). The CDR3 has 12 amino acids. Trimming removed 5 bases from V and 10 bases from J; junction bases left unmatched: 5. CDR3 region: CASSFPGGEQFF. CDR3 nucleotides: TGTGCCAGTAGTTTTCCCGGGGGGGAGCAGTTCTTC.

The rearrangement links TRBV6-5 to TRBJ2-7, with D possibly TRBD1 on 5 matching bases. V lost 1 base to trimming and J lost 4 bases, with 14 bases between them. CDR3 size: 15 residues. Germline-derived CDR1 and CDR2 are MNHEY and SVGAGI. The CDR3 sequence is CASSYLDDSPYEQYF. CDR3 nucleotide sequence: TGTGCCAGCAGTTACTTGGACGACAGCCCTTACGAGCAGTACTTC.

The chain is built from TRBV5-6 and TRBJ2-7; TRBD1 is a possible D gene (6 bases). In germline, CDR1 is SGHDT, CDR2 YYEEEE. Trimming removed 4 bases from V and 3 bases from J, with 14 bases in between. This CDR3 is 14 amino acids long. CDR3 in amino acids: CASSPTTGLYEQYF. The CDR3 bases are TGTGCCAGCAGCCCAACGACAGGCCTCTACGAGCAGTACTTC. The full variable domain, its missing parts supplied by reference TRBV5-6 and TRBJ2-7, is DAGVTQSPTHLIKTRGQQVTLRCSPKSGHDTVSWYQQALGQGPQFIFQYYEEEERQRGNFPDRFSGHQFPNYSSELNVNALLLGDSALYLCASSPTTGLYEQYFGPGTRLTVT.